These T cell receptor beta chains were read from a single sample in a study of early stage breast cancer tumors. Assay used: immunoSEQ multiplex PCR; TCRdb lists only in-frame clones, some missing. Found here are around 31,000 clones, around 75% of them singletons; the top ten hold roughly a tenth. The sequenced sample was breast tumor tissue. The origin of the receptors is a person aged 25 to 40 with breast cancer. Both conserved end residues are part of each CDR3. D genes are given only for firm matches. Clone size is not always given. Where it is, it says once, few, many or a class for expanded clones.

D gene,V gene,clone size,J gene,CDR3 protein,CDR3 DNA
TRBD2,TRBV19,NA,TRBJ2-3,CASTVGGSGSDTQYF,TGTGCCAGTACTGTGGGCGGGAGTGGTTCAGATACGCAGTATTTT
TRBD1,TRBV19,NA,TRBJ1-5,CASRSDRGYYQPQHF,TGTGCCAGTAGATCGGACAGGGGGTATTATCAGCCCCAGCATTTT
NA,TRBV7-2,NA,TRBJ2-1,CASSVMVSSEQFF,TGTGCCAGCAGCGTGATGGTTAGTAGTGAGCAGTTCTTC
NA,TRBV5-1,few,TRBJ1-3,CASSLGWGSSGNTIYF,TGCGCCAGCAGCTTGGGATGGGGATCCTCTGGAAACACCATATATTTT
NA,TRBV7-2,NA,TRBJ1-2,CASSLTGGVLANYGYTF,TGTGCCAGCAGCTTAACGGGGGGCGTCTTAGCTAACTATGGCTACACCTTC
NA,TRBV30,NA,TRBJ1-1,CAWIRGGSVNTEAFF,TGTGCCTGGATCCGGGGAGGCAGCGTTAACACTGAAGCTTTCTTT
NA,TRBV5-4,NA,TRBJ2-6,CASGADLASSGANVLTF,TGTGCCTCGGGTGCAGACCTAGCCAGCTCTGGGGCCAACGTCCTGACTTTC
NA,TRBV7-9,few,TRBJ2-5,CASRNQISLQETQYF,TGTGCCAGCAGAAATCAGATCAGCCTCCAAGAGACCCAGTACTTC
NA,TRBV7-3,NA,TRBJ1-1,CASSEGGNTEAFF,TGTGCCAGCAGCGAGGGAGGAAACACTGAAGCTTTCTTT
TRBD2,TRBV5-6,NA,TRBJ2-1,CASKAWGGYNEQFF,TGTGCCAGCAAGGCCTGGGGGGGTTACAATGAGCAGTTCTTC
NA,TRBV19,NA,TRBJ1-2,CASSIEGSYGYTF,TGTGCCAGTAGTATCGAGGGTAGTTATGGCTACACCTTC
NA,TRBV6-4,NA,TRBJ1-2,CASSSGLGTTYGYTF,TGTGCCAGCAGTTCCGGTCTAGGGACAACCTATGGCTACACCTTC
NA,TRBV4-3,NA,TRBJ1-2,CASSFGELTGGYTF,TGCGCCAGCAGCTTCGGAGAGCTGACAGGCGGCTACACCTTC
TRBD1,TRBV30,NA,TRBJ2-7,CAWSLRQGLGRYEQYF,TGTGCCTGGAGTTTACGACAGGGTCTAGGACGCTACGAGCAGTACTTC
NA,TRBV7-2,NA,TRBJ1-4,CASSLAGHQNEKLFF,TGTGCCAGCAGCTTAGCGGGACACCAAAATGAAAAACTGTTTTTT
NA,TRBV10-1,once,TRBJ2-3,CASSGSGGADTQYF,TGCGCCAGCAGTGGTAGCGGAGGCGCAGATACGCAGTATTTT
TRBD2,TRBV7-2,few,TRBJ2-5,CASSLMSGRAGETQYF,TGTGCCAGCAGCTTAATGAGCGGGAGGGCCGGGGAGACCCAGTACTTC
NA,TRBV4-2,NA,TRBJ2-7,CASSQVVAPVPYEQYF,TGTGCCAGCAGCCAAGTAGTGGCCCCGGTCCCCTACGAGCAGTACTTC
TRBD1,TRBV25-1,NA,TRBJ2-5,CASSGQGGQETQYF,TGTGCCAGCAGTGGACAGGGGGGACAAGAGACCCAGTACTTC
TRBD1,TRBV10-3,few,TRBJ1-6,CAISPTGGGSPLHF,TGTGCCATCAGCCCGACAGGGGGCGGGTCACCCCTCCACTTT
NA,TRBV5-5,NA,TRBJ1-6,CASSSTRPSNSPLHF,TGTGCCAGCAGCTCAACCAGGCCTTCTAATTCACCCCTCCACTTT
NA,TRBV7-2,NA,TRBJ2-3,CASSLAWPPQSTDTQYF,TGTGCCAGCAGCTTAGCGTGGCCTCCCCAAAGCACAGATACGCAGTATTTT
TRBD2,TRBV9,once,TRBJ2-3,CASSARGIGQGGSTDTQYF,TGTGCCAGCAGCGCGAGGGGAATAGGGCAGGGAGGGAGCACAGATACGCAGTATTTT